This T cell receptor beta chain was recorded in a study of blood T cell repertoires in COVID-19. Study at large: Acute-phase and convalescent COVID-19 samples originated in the United States, Italy and Spain. T cells, B-cell-depleted T cells, or PBMCs supplied cDNA or gDNA.

Per the study methods: Nucleated cell number was recorded as an estimate derived from reference gene primer amplification. Clones were read by immunoSEQ multiplex PCR, and TCRdb kept only the in-frame ones, dropping some. V and J calls and clone size come straight from that table; D and trimming were deduced from the DNA. The repertoire holds around 160,000 clones, roughly 90% seen once, with roughly a sixth in the top ten. V was clipped by 5 bases and J by 11 bases, with 13 bases between them. The CDR3 runs to 13 residues. Germline assignment: CDR1 LNHDA and CDR2 SQIVND (reference sequence). Sequences were obtained from peripheral blood. The chain employs TRBV19 and TRBJ1-6, with D tentatively TRBD1 (5 bases). The sequence derives from a man between 60 and 70 years old with active or convalescent COVID-19. The CDR3 sequence: CASSAPGGAPLHF. The DNA of the CDR3 is TGTGCCAGTAGTGCCCCGGGGGGGGCACCCCTCCACTTT.